This T cell receptor (beta chain) derives from a study of glioma-infiltrating T cells. The iRepertoire nested amplicon-rescue multiplex PCR amplified TCR alpha and beta CDR3s from RNA. One entry per CDR3 protein, called by TCRdb with MiXCR from the multiplex PCR reads. The table records some 17,000 distinct CDR3 sequences, 58% of them present only once. The CDR3 runs to 14 residues. V dropped 2 bases and J dropped 5 bases, with 12 bases sitting between them. The V gene's germline CDR1 is MNHEY and CDR2 SVGEGT. This sequence originates from a human donor with low-grade glioma or glioblastoma, undergoing nonglioma brain surgery, or in good health (not recorded which). Source material: glioma tissue, nonneoplastic brain tissue, or PBMCs (not recorded which). This chain connects TRBV6-2 or TRBV6-3 to TRBJ1-1; perhaps TRBD1 as D (6 bases). The CDR3 sequence is CASSYQTQGTEAFF. CDR3 bases: TGTGCCAGCAGTTACCAAACCCAGGGGACTGAAGCTTTCTTT.